The 2 T cell receptor beta chains below all came from one sample that was sequenced in a study of OX40 agonist ivuxolimab in advanced cancers. Library generation was performed with the immunoSEQ multiplex PCR assay. Sourced from immuneACCESS, this table was stored by TCRdb with only in-frame sequences that have V and J called. A share of the clones is absent; for the studies checked, an unresolved V gene accounts for under half, and the remainder has no known explanation. For this sample there are some 57,000 clones; roughly 86% appear just once. The top ten clonotypes cover 1.1% of the sample. The sequences come from CD4+ or CD8+ T cells sorted from blood, collected in a trial of the OX40 agonist ivuxolimab. The source is an adult with an advanced solid tumor such as melanoma, head and neck, liver or kidney cancer.

J is TRBJ2-2 and V is TRBV28, with TRBD1 as a possible D gene (6 bases). Looked up from germline, CDR1 is MDHEN and CDR2 is SYDVKM. The V and J ends lost 6 bases and 2 bases respectively, with 13 bases between them. The CDR3 is made up of 15 amino acids. The CDR3 region has the DNA TGTGCCAGCAGCCCAAACAGGGCCAACACCGGGGAGCTGTTTTTT. Translating it yields CASSPNRANTGELFF.

Only a few counts were recorded for this clone. V usage is TRBV28 and J usage is TRBJ2-3; 11 bases are a match to TRBD2. This CDR3 contains 17 residues. Germline CDR1 is MDHEN and CDR2 is SYDVKM. V gave up 1 base and J gave up 5 bases; unmatched junction bases: 8. The CDR3 bases are TGTGCCAGCAGTTTATACTCTAGCGGGAGGACGGGAGATACGCAGTATTTT. Translating it yields CASSLYSSGRTGDTQYF.